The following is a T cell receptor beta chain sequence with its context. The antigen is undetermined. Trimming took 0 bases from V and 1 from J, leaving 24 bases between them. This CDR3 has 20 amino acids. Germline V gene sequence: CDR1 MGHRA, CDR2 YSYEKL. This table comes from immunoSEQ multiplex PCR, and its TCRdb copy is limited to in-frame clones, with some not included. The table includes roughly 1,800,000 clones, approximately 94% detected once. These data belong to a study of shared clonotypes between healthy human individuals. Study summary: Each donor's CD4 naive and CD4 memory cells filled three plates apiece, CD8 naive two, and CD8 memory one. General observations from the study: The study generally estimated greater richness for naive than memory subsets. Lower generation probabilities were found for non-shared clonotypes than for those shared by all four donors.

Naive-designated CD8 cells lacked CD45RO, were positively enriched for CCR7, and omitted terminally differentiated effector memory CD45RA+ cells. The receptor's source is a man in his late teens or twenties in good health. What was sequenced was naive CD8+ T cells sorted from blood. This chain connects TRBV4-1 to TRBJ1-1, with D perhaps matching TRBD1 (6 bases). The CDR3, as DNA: TGCGCCAGCAGCCAAGATCAAGGCGTCAGGGGAACCATCTCGAACACTGAAGCTTTCTTT. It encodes CASSQDQGVRGTISNTEAFF.